This is a list of T cell receptor beta chains from one sample in a study of T cell changes during pregnancy in multiple sclerosis. TCRdb's table, derived via immunoSEQ multiplex PCR, lists solely in-frame clones and lacks some. The repertoire has 25,000 to 40,000 clones, about 88% of them found once; the top ten carry roughly 11%. This specimen consisted of CD8+ T cells from peripheral blood mononuclear cells, obtained in the third trimester of pregnancy. These receptors were taken from a female donor with multiple sclerosis, enrolled in a pregnancy study. Each CDR3 is given without its conserved first and last residue. Fields, in order: D gene, V gene, J gene, CDR3 protein. The D gene is left open where the match is weak.

TRBD1	TRBV5-1	TRBJ1-2	ASSLEGTAYGYT
-	TRBV15	TRBJ1-1	ATSRVRGTEAF
TRBD1	TRBV6-5	TRBJ1-1	ASSAGQGKRWIY
TRBD2	TRBV12-5	TRBJ2-3	ASGLGRSGGESDTQY
TRBD1	TRBV7-3	TRBJ2-1	ASSLSHRGVYNEQF
TRBD2	TRBV5-1	TRBJ2-1	ASSGGGGGLAYNEQF
-	TRBV27	TRBJ2-1	ASSPGLAYNEQF
TRBD2	TRBV5-1	TRBJ2-1	ASSPTSGSSNEQF
-	TRBV6-5	TRBJ2-7	ASSSYQTEYEQY
TRBD1	TRBV9	TRBJ2-1	ASSVAGSGGDEQF
TRBD2	TRBV7-9	TRBJ2-1	ASSLLAGGYNEQF
TRBD1	TRBV7-9	TRBJ1-1	ASSFTTGGTEAF
TRBD2	TRBV7-3	TRBJ2-1	ASSLRPRLAGGINEQF
-	TRBV4-1	TRBJ2-7	ASSQGRSSYEQY
-	TRBV10-3	TRBJ1-4	AIKRATNEKLF
TRBD2	TRBV4-1	TRBJ2-7	ASSQGSSGRAGQY
-	TRBV2	TRBJ1-2	ASSDEQGPIGYT
TRBD2	TRBV9	TRBJ2-1	ASSVELAVYNEQF
-	TRBV7-9	TRBJ2-7	ASSPGTRYEQY
TRBD1	TRBV7-8	TRBJ1-3	ASSSTTGDSTNTIY
-	TRBV27	TRBJ1-1	ASSLGPGYTEAF
-	TRBV20-1	TRBJ1-2	SAREAYGYT
TRBD1	TRBV28	TRBJ2-7	ASSETGGASYEQY
-	TRBV2	TRBJ1-2	ASRRAGGYT
-	TRBV18	TRBJ2-7	ASSPLVSHEQY
-	TRBV27	TRBJ2-5	ASTRGETQY
-	TRBV9	TRBJ2-1	ASSAGSGLTYNEQF
TRBD2	TRBV2	TRBJ2-1	ASSTPTSGRPRF
TRBD2	TRBV19	TRBJ2-3	ASSLAGNTDTQY
-	TRBV1	TRBJ1-1	TSSQRRDRVNTEAF
-	TRBV13	TRBJ2-7	ASSSTDPTPPTSYEQY
-	TRBV27	TRBJ2-1	ASSLTTTREQF
TRBD2	TRBV19	TRBJ2-7	ASSPGTSYEQY
-	TRBV7-9	TRBJ2-7	ASSFRGFPYEQY
TRBD2	TRBV6-1	TRBJ2-7	ASNLGGNEQY
TRBD2	TRBV27	TRBJ2-1	ASTGTSGSPTYEQF
TRBD2	TRBV15	-	ATSRGLAVSYEQY
-	TRBV7-8	TRBJ1-5	ASSPRWGGGNQPQH
TRBD2	TRBV2	TRBJ2-1	ASSSVAGGLDNEQF
-	TRBV7-3	TRBJ2-3	ASSLSGGQADTQY
-	TRBV30	TRBJ1-2	AWTSWGEGYT
TRBD2	TRBV27	TRBJ2-5	ASSPGLASQETQY
-	TRBV30	TRBJ2-2	ACLWGVELF
TRBD1	TRBV5-1	TRBJ1-6	ASSPEGPPDREEGNSPLH
-	TRBV27	TRBJ2-7	ASGQYYEQY
-	TRBV28	TRBJ2-7	ASSLDLRRLEKGLEQY